This T cell receptor (beta chain) was sequenced in a study of identical twins. Study conclusions and caveats: Sharing of beta out-of-frame sequences by twins showed a weaker excess. Analyses of zero insertions could, in part, be confounded by invariant MAIT and iNKT cells.

TCRdb reprocessed the 5' RACE reads via MiXCR and lists one record per CDR3 protein. The table includes 1.5 million to 2 million distinct CDR3 sequences, less than 40% detected once. On this clonotype itself: No antigen is known for it.

Germline-derived CDR1 and CDR2 are LGHNA and YNFKEQ. V dropped 2 bases and J dropped 5 bases, with 9 bases sitting between them. There are 14 residues in the CDR3. The sequence was obtained from a newborn girl in good health. Input material: cord blood. The gene calls are TRBV4-2 and TRBJ2-2; possible D gene TRBD2, 5 bases. The CDR3 nucleotides are TGTGCCAGCAGCCAAAACGAGGGAACCGGGGAGCTGTTTTTT. Encoded protein: CASSQNEGTGELFF.